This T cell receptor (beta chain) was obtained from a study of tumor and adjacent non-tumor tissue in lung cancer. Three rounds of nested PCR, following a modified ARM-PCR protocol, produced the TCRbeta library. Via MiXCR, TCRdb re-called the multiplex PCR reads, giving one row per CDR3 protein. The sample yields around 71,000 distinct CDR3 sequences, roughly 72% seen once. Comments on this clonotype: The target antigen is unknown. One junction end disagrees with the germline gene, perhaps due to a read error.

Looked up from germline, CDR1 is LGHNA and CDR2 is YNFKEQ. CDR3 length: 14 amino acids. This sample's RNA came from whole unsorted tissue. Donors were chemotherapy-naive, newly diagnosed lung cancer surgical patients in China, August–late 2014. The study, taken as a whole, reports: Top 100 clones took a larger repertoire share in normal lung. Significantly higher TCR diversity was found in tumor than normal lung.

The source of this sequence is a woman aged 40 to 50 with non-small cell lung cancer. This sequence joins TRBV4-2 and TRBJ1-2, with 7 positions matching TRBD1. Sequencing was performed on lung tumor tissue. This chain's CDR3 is CANSQGGATGGYTF. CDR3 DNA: TGTGCCAACAGCCAGGGGGGAGCAACGGGCGGCTACACCTTC.